This is a list of T cell receptor beta chains from one sample in a study of CD8+CD57+ T cells in acquired aplastic anemia. TCRdb independently ran MiXCR on the reads; one entry per CDR3 protein. The sample holds 190,000 or so distinct CDR3 sequences, around 48% seen once. Source material: sorted CD4+, CD8+, or CD8+CD57+ T cells (not recorded which) from PBMCs. These receptors were obtained from a human donor with aplastic anemia. Each CDR3 is given with its conserved first and last residue. The D gene is left open where the match is weak. Clone size is not always given. Where it is, it says once, few, many or a class for expanded clones.

CDR3aa	CDR3nt	v_gene	d_gene	j_gene	abundance
CAISANSGNTIYF	TGTGCCATTTCAGCCAACTCTGGAAACACCATATATTTT	TRBV19	NA	TRBJ1-3	NA
CASASGAYEQYF	TGCGCCAGCGCTAGCGGGGCCTACGAGCAGTACTTC	TRBV10-2	TRBD2	TRBJ2-7	NA
CSARPSGNTGELFF	TGCAGTGCAAGGCCTAGCGGGAACACCGGGGAGCTGTTTTTT	TRBV20-1	TRBD2	TRBJ2-2	once
CATSDRANTEAFF	TGTGCCACCAGCGACAGGGCGAACACTGAAGCTTTCTTT	TRBV24-1	TRBD1	TRBJ1-1	NA
CSARVNRGSEQYF	TGCAGTGCTAGAGTAAACAGGGGCAGTGAGCAGTATTTT	TRBV20-1	TRBD1	TRBJ2-3	NA
CASSEFTRWGTDTQYF	TGCGCCAGCAGTGAGTTTACGCGGTGGGGGACGGATACGCAGTATTTT	TRBV10-1	NA	TRBJ2-3	NA
CAISESREMVTEAFF	TGTGCCATCAGTGAGTCGAGGGAGATGGTGACTGAAGCTTTCTTT	TRBV10-3	NA	TRBJ1-1	NA
CASSAGLAGGADTQYF	TGTGCCAGCAGTGCCGGACTAGCGGGAGGGGCAGATACGCAGTATTTT	TRBV25-1	TRBD2	TRBJ2-3	NA
CSARDRGGTYEQYF	TGCAGTGCTAGAGATAGGGGCGGAACCTACGAGCAGTACTTC	TRBV20-1	NA	TRBJ2-7	once
CASSLEAGSYEQYF	TGTGCCAGCAGCTTAGAAGCAGGGAGCTACGAGCAGTACTTC	TRBV11-2	NA	TRBJ2-7	many
CASSQAGTFGSPLHF	TGTGCCAGCAGCCAAGCGGGGACTTTTGGTTCACCCCTCCACTTT	TRBV3-1	NA	TRBJ1-6	many
CSAGTQSGNTIYF	TGCAGTGCTGGGACACAGTCTGGAAACACCATATATTTT	TRBV20-1	NA	TRBJ1-3	many
CAGRGGAYEQYF	TGTGCCGGTAGGGGGGGGGCGTACGAGCAGTACTTC	TRBV19	NA	TRBJ2-7	NA
CSAPRGGTEAFF	TGCAGTGCCCCACGTGGGGGGACTGAAGCTTTCTTT	TRBV20-1	NA	TRBJ1-1	many
CASKTGQDYSYTF	TGTGCCAGCAAAACGGGACAGGACTATAGCTACACCTTC	TRBV25-1	TRBD1	TRBJ1-2	NA
CASSEGTNEQFF	TGTGCCAGCAGCGAGGGTACTAATGAGCAGTTCTTC	TRBV9	NA	TRBJ2-1	NA
CASRLTGENSPLHF	TGTGCCAGCAGGTTGACAGGAGAAAATTCACCCCTCCACTTT	TRBV28	NA	TRBJ1-6	NA
CATSDQNQPQHF	TGTGCCACCAGTGACCAGAATCAGCCCCAGCATTTT	TRBV24-1	NA	TRBJ1-5	many
CASSEIRGVHREAQYF	TGTGCCAGCAGTGAAATCCGGGGGGTACATAGAGAGGCCCAGTACTTC	TRBV25-1	TRBD2	TRBJ2-5	NA
CASSHQGGTEAFF	TGTGCCAGCAGCCATCAGGGGGGAACTGAAGCTTTCTTT	TRBV3-1	TRBD1	TRBJ1-1	NA
CASMRDPYGYTF	TGTGCCAGCATGAGGGACCCCTATGGCTACACCTTC	TRBV25-1	NA	TRBJ1-2	NA
CASSQGRVAGAEAFF	TGCGCCAGCAGCCAAGGTAGGGTGGCGGGCGCTGAAGCTTTCTTT	TRBV4-3	NA	TRBJ1-1	many
CASSSRQGINSPLHF	TGTGCCAGCAGCTCCCGACAGGGAATAAATTCACCCCTCCACTTT	TRBV2	TRBD1	TRBJ1-6	NA
CSAHIGEGTFMYF	TGCAGTGCTCATATCGGGGAGGGGACCTTCATGTACTTC	TRBV20-1	TRBD2	TRBJ2-7	NA
CASSQGGVTYEQYF	TGTGCCAGCAGTCAAGGGGGAGTGACCTACGAGCAGTACTTC	TRBV28	NA	TRBJ2-7	few
CASTTSRGLGEQYF	TGTGCCAGCACTACAAGTCGGGGGCTGGGTGAGCAGTACTTC	TRBV2	NA	TRBJ2-7	NA
CASSTSNEKLFF	TGTGCCAGCAGCACCTCTAATGAAAAACTGTTTTTT	TRBV7-3	NA	TRBJ1-4	NA
CSARQWGASSYNSPLHF	TGCAGTGCTCGCCAATGGGGCGCAAGCTCCTATAATTCACCCCTCCACTTT	TRBV20-1	NA	TRBJ1-6	many
CASSQDLSGSQPQHF	TGTGCCAGCAGCCAAGATTTGTCGGGCAGTCAGCCCCAGCATTTT	TRBV7-2	NA	TRBJ1-5	NA
CASTQTEFSNQPQHF	TGTGCCAGCACCCAGACAGAGTTTAGCAATCAGCCCCAGCATTTT	TRBV7-2	NA	TRBJ1-5	many
CASSPDRGGGYTF	TGTGCCAGCAGCCCCGACAGGGGGGGAGGCTACACCTTC	TRBV7-2	TRBD1	TRBJ1-2	NA
CATSGVHSNQPQHF	TGTGCCACCTCAGGGGTTCATAGCAATCAGCCCCAGCATTTT	TRBV15	NA	TRBJ1-5	NA
CASSMGRRNTDTQYF	TGTGCCAGTAGTATGGGACGTAGAAACACAGATACGCAGTATTTT	TRBV19	NA	TRBJ2-3	once
CASIRSGGRRTNTEAFF	TGTGCCAGTATCAGGTCCGGGGGGCGAAGGACTAACACTGAAGCTTTCTTT	TRBV19	NA	TRBJ1-1	many
CASSFQTVNSPLHF	TGTGCCAGCAGCTTCCAGACAGTAAATTCACCCCTCCACTTT	TRBV7-9	NA	TRBJ1-6	NA
CASSAPGTATGELFF	TGTGCCAGCAGCGCTCCCGGGACGGCGACCGGGGAGCTGTTTTTT	TRBV11-2	NA	TRBJ2-2	few
CASSVGDSGQASETQYF	TGTGCCAGCAGCGTAGGAGACAGTGGGCAGGCATCAGAGACCCAGTACTTC	TRBV9	NA	TRBJ2-5	NA
CSAREASGRVHEQYF	TGCAGTGCTAGAGAAGCTAGCGGGAGAGTTCACGAGCAGTACTTC	TRBV20-1	TRBD2	TRBJ2-7	many
CASSEAEVYGYTF	TGTGCCAGCAGTGAAGCGGAGGTCTATGGCTACACCTTC	TRBV6-1	NA	TRBJ1-2	NA
CASRTDTSTDTQYF	TGTGCCAGCAGGACGGACACTAGCACAGATACGCAGTATTTT	TRBV7-2	NA	TRBJ2-3	NA
CASSWDGTTNEKLFF	TGTGCCAGCAGTTGGGACGGCACAACTAATGAAAAACTGTTTTTT	TRBV6-1	NA	TRBJ1-4	many
CASSIGSSGGTQYF	TGTGCCAGTAGTATAGGCTCTAGCGGTGGGACCCAGTACTTC	TRBV19	TRBD2	TRBJ2-5	NA
CSVGHRGGSEAQYF	TGCAGCGTTGGTCATCGGGGGGGGAGCGAGGCCCAGTACTTC	TRBV29-1	TRBD2	TRBJ2-5	NA
CASGEELLLHF	TGTGCCAGTGGGGAGGAATTACTCCTCCACTTT	TRBV2	NA	TRBJ1-6	NA
CASSIQVAGAYSNQPQHF	TGTGCCAGTAGTATTCAAGTAGCAGGCGCGTATAGCAATCAGCCCCAGCATTTT	TRBV19	NA	TRBJ1-5	many